Presented here are 31 T cell receptor beta chains from one specimen sequenced in a study of radiotherapy plus CTLA-4 blockade in lung cancer. Sequencing used immunoSEQ multiplex PCR; TCRdb keeps in-frame clones, though not all of them. The sample consists of fewer than 65,000 clones, just under 85% of them appearing once. This specimen consisted of peripheral blood, obtained from a patient treated with radiotherapy plus ipilimumab. These receptor sequences come from a human donor with non-small cell lung cancer whose response to radiotherapy plus ipilimumab could not be evaluated.

The V and J genes are TRBV7-2 and TRBJ2-1, with 7 bases that match TRBD1. The CDR3 runs 15 residues. Trimming cost V 5 bases and J 4 bases; bases outside gene matches: 8. Germline V CDR1 and CDR2: SGHTA, FQGNSA. The DNA for the CDR3 is TGTGCCAGCAGCCGACAGGGAAGCACGTACAATGAGCAGTTCTTC. Its translation: CASSRQGSTYNEQFF.

V and J are TRBV28 and TRBJ2-3, with 10 bases lining up with TRBD1. Germline assignment: CDR1 MDHEN and CDR2 SYDVKM. The CDR3 contains 17 residues. J gave up 1 base and V 2 bases, and 6 bases lay outside the gene matches. CDR3 protein: CASSLARGTGGTDTQYF. The CDR3 DNA reads as TGTGCCAGCAGTTTAGCCAGGGGGACAGGGGGCACAGATACGCAGTATTTT.

The rearrangement uses TRBV14 and TRBJ2-7; 10 bases fit TRBD2. CDR1 is SGHDN and CDR2 is FVKESK in the germline V gene. V lost 7 bases and J lost 3; bases outside the gene matches: 21. The CDR3 spans 19 residues. The CDR3 region is CASNLQPDTRTSGFYEQYF. CDR3 bases: TGTGCCAGCAACCTCCAACCCGATACCAGGACTAGCGGATTCTACGAGCAGTACTTC.

This chain links TRBV7-8 with TRBJ2-5; 8 bases map to TRBD1. Germline CDR1 reads SGHVS; CDR2 reads FQNEAQ. This CDR3 is 17 amino acids long. With 8 bases clipped from V and 3 bases from J, the junction kept 17 bases outside the gene matches. CDR3 nucleotides: TGTGCCAGCCGGGGGTACTCTACAGGACAGGGTGAAGAGACCCAGTACTTC. Protein: CASRGYSTGQGEETQYF.

The chain carries TRBV4-3 and TRBJ2-3; 8 bases agree with TRBD2. Losses at the gene ends were 1 base for V and 8 bases for J; bases not matched to a gene: 8. The CDR3 sequence is 15 residues long. Germline-derived CDR1 and CDR2 are LGHNA and YSLEER. CDR3 DNA: TGCGCCAGCAGCCAAGGGGGCGCGGGAGGTGGTACGCAGTATTTT. Protein: CASSQGGAGGGTQYF.

The chain has TRBV19 and TRBJ1-5, with 7 bases fitting TRBD1. With V trimmed by 3 bases and J by 7 bases, 6 bases remained unmatched. The CDR3 loop spans 14 amino acids. Germline values: CDR1 LNHDA, CDR2 SQIVND (reference sequence). CDR3 in DNA: TGTGCCAGTAGTATTCCCCAGGGGGAACAGCCCCAGCATTTT. Its protein product is CASSIPQGEQPQHF.

Only a few counts were recorded for this clone. The V and J genes are TRBV29-1 and TRBJ1-2; D perhaps matches TRBD1 (5 bases). The length of the CDR3 is 12 residues. Germline CDR1 is SQVTM and CDR2 is ANQGSEA. V was clipped by 4 bases and J by 1 base, with 7 bases between them. In DNA form, the CDR3 reads TGCAGCGTTGTAGACAGTAACTATGGCTACACCTTC. This translates into CSVVDSNYGYTF. The whole variable domain, remainder taken from reference TRBV29-1 and TRBJ1-2, is SAVISQKPSRDICQRGTSLTIQCQVDSQVTMMFWYRQQPGQSLTLIATANQGSEATYESGFVIDKFPISRPNLTFSTLTVSNMSPEDSSIYLCSVVDSNYGYTFGSGTRLTVV.

The chain links TRBV5-5 to TRBJ2-7; D is unresolved. This CDR3 has 14 residues. Germline CDR1 SGHKS, CDR2 YYEKEE (reference sequence). V shed 1 base and J shed 3 bases, with 11 bases lying between them. The CDR3 region is CASSLLASVYEQYF. CDR3 DNA sequence: TGTGCCAGCAGCTTGCTCGCTAGTGTCTACGAGCAGTACTTC. Drawing the rest from reference TRBV5-5 and TRBJ2-7, the complete variable domain is DAGVTQSPTHLIKTRGQQVTLRCSPISGHKSVSWYQQVLGQGPQFIFQYYEKEERGRGNFPDRFSARQFPNYSSELNVNALLLGDSALYLCASSLLASVYEQYFGPGTRLTVT.

This clone was counted between two and nine times. CDR3 nucleotide sequence: TGCGCCAGCAGTGAGTTGGGACTCACCTTTATCTACACCTTC. This translates into CASSELGLTFIYTF. The chain couples TRBV10-2 to TRBJ1-2; a weak D match, TRBD1 (5 bases). V was pared by 1 base and J by 10 bases, with 16 bases between. This CDR3 is built from 14 residues. Germline CDR1 WSHSY, CDR2 SAAADI.

The chain couples TRBV27 to TRBJ1-2; 7 positions match TRBD1. This CDR3 comprises 14 residues. V was pared by 6 bases and J by 3 bases, with 7 bases of the junction left unmatched. Germline CDR1 is MNHEY and CDR2 is SMNVEV (reference sequence). As DNA, the CDR3 is TGTGCCAGCAGGCGAGCCGGGACAGACTATGGCTACACCTTC. The encoded protein is CASRRAGTDYGYTF.

The chain joins TRBV5-1 to TRBJ2-1; 9 positions agree with TRBD2. The CDR3 is 14 residues long. V lost 0 bases, J lost 9 bases, and 4 bases stayed unmatched. From germline, CDR1 is SGHRS and CDR2 YFSETQ. This CDR3 is CASSLDLAGSEQFF. CDR3 DNA sequence: TGCGCCAGCAGCTTGGACCTAGCGGGGAGTGAGCAGTTCTTC.

The gene calls are TRBV7-9 and TRBJ2-3; TRBD2 aligns across 11 bases. CDR3 size: 15 residues. The germline V gene encodes CDR1 SEHNR and CDR2 FQNEAQ (reference sequence). J gave up 5 bases and V 1 base, and 2 bases lay outside the gene matches. As DNA, the CDR3 is TGTGCCAGCAGCTTAGACGGGACTAGCGGAGATACGCAGTATTTT. This gives the protein CASSLDGTSGDTQYF.

The rearrangement uses TRBV18 and TRBJ1-4, with unresolved D. Trimming removed 2 bases from V and 0 bases from J, with 10 bases in between. The length of the CDR3 is 16 residues. The germline V gene encodes CDR1 KGHSH and CDR2 LQKENI. The CDR3: CASSPFPPSTNEKLFF. The CDR3 nucleotides are TGTGCCAGCTCACCATTCCCCCCTTCAACTAATGAAAAACTGTTTTTT. The entire variable domain, with the rest obtained from reference TRBV18 and TRBJ1-4, is as follows: NAGVMQNPRHLVRRRGQEARLRCSPMKGHSHVYWYRQLPEEGLKFMVYLQKENIIDESGMPKERFSAEFPKEGPSILRIQQVVRGDSAAYFCASSPFPPSTNEKLFFGSGTQLSVL.

V gene TRBV11-2 combines with J gene TRBJ1-2; 9 positions match TRBD1. The J segment lost 7 bases and the V segment lost 1 base, leaving 4 bases of the junction unmatched. This CDR3 is built from 14 residues. Germline assignment: CDR1 SGHAT and CDR2 FQNNGV. The CDR3 bases are TGTGCCAGCAGCTTAGTTGAACAGGGGGCTGGCTACACCTTC. Protein product: CASSLVEQGAGYTF.

This chain connects TRBV28 to TRBJ1-1; 7 nucleotides align to TRBD1. Trimming took 4 bases from V and 1 from J; bases not matched to a gene: 6. Germline V CDR1 and CDR2: MDHEN, SYDVKM. The CDR3 runs to 15 residues. This chain's CDR3 is CASSSNRGPNTEAFF. In DNA, the CDR3 is TGTGCCAGCAGTTCGAACAGGGGTCCGAACACTGAAGCTTTCTTT. The full variable domain, rest sourced from reference TRBV28 and TRBJ1-1, is DVKVTQSSRYLVKRTGEKVFLECVQDMDHENMFWYRQDPGLGLRLIYFSYDVKMKEKGDIPEGYSVSREKKERFSLILESASTNQTSMYLCASSSNRGPNTEAFFGQGTRLTVV.

The gene calls are TRBV7-2 and TRBJ2-7; D gene unclear. The CDR3 consists of 14 residues. The V end lost 3 bases, the J end lost 3 bases, and 12 bases lay between the germline ends. CDR1 and CDR2 from the germline V gene are SGHTA and FQGNSA. The CDR3 spells CASSFDGAFYEQYF. The CDR3 nucleotides read TGTGCCAGCAGCTTTGACGGAGCTTTCTACGAGCAGTACTTC.

The J gene is TRBJ1-6, the V gene TRBV18; 9 bases are a match to TRBD1. V gave up 3 bases and J gave up 9 bases; unmatched junction bases: 3. CDR3 length: 14 amino acids. Per the germline V gene, CDR1 is KGHSH and CDR2 is LQKENI. This chain's CDR3 is CASSPGTGSSPLHF. CDR3 bases: TGTGCCAGCTCACCTGGGACAGGGAGTTCACCCCTCCACTTT.

This clone was detected once. This chain joins TRBV5-4 and TRBJ1-6; 9 bases align to TRBD1. Germline lookup yields CDR1 SGHNT and CDR2 YYREEE (reference sequence). CDR3 length: 13 amino acids. J lost 10 bases, V lost 7 bases, and 6 bases had no gene match. The CDR3 coding sequence is TGTGCCAGCTCCGACAGGGGGACATCACCCCTCCACTTT. Protein sequence: CASSDRGTSPLHF.

The genes are TRBV5-1 and TRBJ1-6; D ambiguous. CDR3 length: 14 amino acids. The germline V gene encodes CDR1 SGHRS and CDR2 YFSETQ. V was trimmed by 0 bases and J by 8 bases, leaving 9 bases between them. In DNA, the CDR3 is TGCGCCAGCAGCTTGGGGCTGCTGGATTCACCCCTCCACTTT. Protein sequence: CASSLGLLDSPLHF. The whole variable domain, filled in from reference TRBV5-1 and TRBJ1-6, reads KAGVTQTPRYLIKTRGQQVTLSCSPISGHRSVSWYQQTPGQGLQFLFEYFSETQRNKGNFPGRFSGRQFSNSRSEMNVSTLELGDSALYLCASSLGLLDSPLHFGNGTRLTVT.

The V call is TRBV4-1, the J call TRBJ2-1; 7 bases line up with TRBD2. The CDR3 contains 15 residues. J gave up 5 bases and V 0 bases, and 4 bases lay outside the gene matches. The germline CDR1 and CDR2 sequences are MGHRA and YSYEKL. CDR3 protein: CASSQDWTSDNEQFF. For the CDR3, the DNA is TGCGCCAGCAGCCAAGATTGGACTAGTGACAATGAGCAGTTCTTC.

This chain's CDR3 is CASSPDSFQPQHF. In DNA, the CDR3 is TGTGCCAGCAGCCCAGACAGTTTTCAGCCCCAGCATTTT. This chain joins TRBV7-2 and TRBJ1-5, with D tentatively TRBD1 (5 bases). The CDR3 sequence is 13 residues long. V lost 5 bases and J lost 6, with 11 bases in between. CDR1 and CDR2 (germline): SGHTA, FQGNSA.

The V and J genes are TRBV5-4 and TRBJ2-5; a weak D match, TRBD1 (5 bases). V was shortened by 1 base and J by 2 bases, with 15 bases between the two germline ends. This CDR3 comprises 16 residues. Germline CDR1 SGHNT, CDR2 YYREEE (reference sequence). In DNA form, the CDR3 reads TGTGCCAGCAGCTTGTGGGGCCAGGGTCTACAAGAGACCCAGTACTTC. Translating gives CASSLWGQGLQETQYF.

The chain carries TRBV2 and TRBJ1-2, with unresolved D. The CDR3 has 16 residues. The V end was cut by 8 bases, the J end by 1 base, with 20 bases between. From germline, CDR1 is SNHLY and CDR2 FYNNEI. CDR3 in amino acids: CASRPSNSQVNYGYTF. The CDR3 region has the DNA TGTGCCAGCCGACCTTCGAACTCGCAGGTTAACTATGGCTACACCTTC.

This chain joins TRBV7-8 and TRBJ1-2; 7 bases line up with TRBD1. The trim removed 5 bases at V and 7 bases at J, leaving 13 bases unmatched. CDR3 length: 15 amino acids. In germline, CDR1 is SGHVS, CDR2 FQNEAQ. The CDR3 sequence is CASSPWSGTESGYTF. The CDR3, as DNA: TGTGCCAGCAGCCCCTGGTCCGGGACAGAAAGTGGCTACACCTTC.

V is TRBV19 and J is TRBJ1-2, with 7 bases matching TRBD1. The CDR3 sequence is 15 residues long. V was pared by 8 bases and J by 5 bases, with 14 bases of the junction left unmatched. Germline V CDR1 and CDR2: LNHDA, SQIVND (reference sequence). The DNA of the CDR3 is TGTGCCAGTCAAACCGAGGGGGCCCAGTTATATGGCTACACCTTC. Protein sequence: CASQTEGAQLYGYTF.

The V and J genes are TRBV9 and TRBJ2-5, with 14 bases identical to TRBD2. This CDR3 is built from 15 residues. Germline V gene data show CDR1 as SGDLS and CDR2 as YYNGEE. Trimming cost V 3 bases and J 4 bases; bases outside gene matches: 2. The CDR3 DNA reads as TGTGCCAGCAGCGCGACTAGCGGGGGGGCAGAGACCCAGTACTTC. Residues: CASSATSGGAETQYF.

V gene TRBV18 combines with J gene TRBJ1-1; a possible D gene is TRBD1 (6 bases). CDR1 is KGHSH, CDR2 LQKENI, per germline. This CDR3 region has 15 residues. Trimming took off 1 base at V and 1 base at J, with 10 bases between the two ends. The CDR3 sequence: CASSPRTDKNTEAFF. DNA for the CDR3: TGTGCCAGCTCACCACGGACAGACAAGAACACTGAAGCTTTCTTT.

The J gene is TRBJ2-5, the V gene TRBV11-3; no clear D gene. Germline CDR1 SGHNT, CDR2 YENEEA. Between the trimmed V and J ends, which lost 1 base and 4 bases, there was a span of 7 bases. This CDR3 has 13 residues. The CDR3: CASSLAQRETQYF. CDR3 nucleotides: TGTGCCAGCAGCTTAGCCCAGCGAGAGACCCAGTACTTC.

The chain joins TRBV19 to TRBJ2-3; TRBD2 matches at 7 bases. The germline V gene has CDR1 LNHDA and CDR2 SQIVND (reference sequence). Trimming removed 2 bases from V and 3 bases from J; junction bases left unmatched: 5. The CDR3 contains 15 residues. CDR3 nucleotide sequence: TGTGCCAGTAGTATAATGGCGGGAGCGACAGATACGCAGTATTTT. Translated: CASSIMAGATDTQYF.

The chain employs TRBV7-8 and TRBJ2-5, with D perhaps matching TRBD1 (5 bases). Germline V CDR1 and CDR2: SGHVS, FQNEAQ. The CDR3 covers 17 residues. V gave up 7 bases and J gave up 3 bases, with 24 bases separating them. CDR3 in amino acids: CASTPSPLGRREETQYF. CDR3 sequence (DNA): TGTGCCAGCACCCCCAGTCCACTGGGGCGTCGAGAAGAGACCCAGTACTTC.

The chain uses TRBV27 and TRBJ2-1; D perhaps matches TRBD1 (6 bases). From germline, CDR1 is MNHEY and CDR2 SMNVEV (reference sequence). The V end lost 3 bases, the J end lost 3 bases, and 6 bases lay between the germline ends. The length of the CDR3 is 13 residues. The CDR3 sequence is CASSFRGYNEQFF. The CDR3 nucleotides read TGTGCCAGCAGTTTCAGGGGCTACAATGAGCAGTTCTTC.